The present T cell receptor (beta chain) was sequenced within a study of shared clonotypes between healthy human individuals. General study findings and limits: Non-shared clonotypes displayed generation probabilities falling below those of clonotypes present in all four donors.

Division of CD4+ cells produced a CD45RA+ naive subset and a CD45RA-negative memory subset. Several immunoSEQ plates received, in even portions, the genomic DNA of each subset. About 30,000 T cell genomes (approximately 180 ng DNA) went into each sorted-subset replicate. The assay was immunoSEQ multiplex PCR, and TCRdb's table has in-frame clones only and misses some. The data hold hundreds of thousands of clones, with 60% to 75% observed a single time. Trimming removed 2 bases at V and 4 bases at J, with 12 bases between. The CDR3 has 14 amino acids. The germline CDR1 and CDR2 sequences are MNHEY and SVGAGI. For this clone: The antigen is undetermined.

The chain is built from TRBV6-5 and TRBJ2-7; the D is unclear. Sequencing was done on a sample of memory CD4+ T cells sorted from blood. Subset denoted: CD45RA-negative fraction. The clonotype was recovered from a woman in her twenties or thirties in good health. This CDR3 is CASSYQPQNYEQYF. The CDR3 DNA reads TGTGCCAGCAGTTACCAACCCCAAAATTACGAGCAGTACTTC.